One and the same sample provided the 32 T cell receptor beta chains below, sequenced in a study of T cells in Graves' hyperthyroidism and ophthalmopathy. Researchers amplified the TCR beta CDR3 regions from RNA transcripts. With the HTBI primer set, the TCR CDR3 went through a first round of RT-PCR. TCRdb reanalysed the multiplex PCR reads using MiXCR and keeps one entry per CDR3 protein. The table records a few hundred thousand distinct CDR3 sequences, roughly 50% of them present only once. Sequenced material: peripheral blood or thyroid tissue (not recorded which). The receptors were sampled from a woman aged 18-35 years with Graves' hyperthyroidism.

The J gene is TRBJ1-5, the V gene TRBV20-1, with 8 positions matching TRBD1. CDR1 and CDR2 from the germline V gene are DFQATT and SNEGSKA (reference sequence). The CDR3 totals 15 residues. V gave up 6 bases and J gave up 7 bases; unmatched junction bases: 14. The CDR3 loop reads CSASSVDRGGQPQHF. The CDR3 coding sequence is TGCAGTGCCAGCAGTGTTGACAGGGGTGGGCAGCCCCAGCATTTT.

V usage is TRBV5-6 and J usage is TRBJ1-3, with unresolved D. V was shortened by 5 bases and J by 4 bases, with 16 bases between the two germline ends. Germline V lookup: CDR1 SGHDT, CDR2 YYEEEE. The CDR3 is 15 residues long. CDR3 in DNA: TGTGCCAGCAGTCACTGGGCACTAGCGGGAAACACCATATATTTT. Its protein product is CASSHWALAGNTIYF.

Ten or more counts support this clonotype. The genes are TRBV2 and TRBJ1-5; D ambiguous. With 8 bases removed from V and 1 base from J, the gap between germline ends came to 24 bases. CDR1 is SNHLY and CDR2 is FYNNEI in the germline V gene. This CDR3 is built from 18 residues. CDR3 protein: CASSLGMFRRVSNQPQHF. The CDR3 DNA reads as TGTGCCAGCTCCTTGGGAATGTTTAGGAGGGTGAGCAATCAGCCCCAGCATTTT.

The V call is TRBV24-1, the J call TRBJ2-3, with a tentative D call TRBD2 (6 bases). The ends were cut back, 5 bases at V and 6 bases at J, with 8 bases in the middle. Germline V gene data show CDR1 as KGHDR and CDR2 as SFDVKD. The CDR3 has 12 amino acids. The CDR3 DNA is TGTGCCACCAGTGGGGACTTGGATACGCAGTATTTT. It translates to CATSGDLDTQYF.

The chain couples TRBV14 to TRBJ2-7; 7 bases map to TRBD2. The junction had 7 bases not matched to a gene; V was cut back by 1 base and J by 4 bases. CDR1 is SGHDN, CDR2 FVKESK, per germline. This CDR3 comprises 15 residues. CDR3 nucleotide sequence: TGTGCCAGCAGCCAAGTTGCGGGACTATTTTACGAGCAGTACTTC. Its protein is CASSQVAGLFYEQYF.

This clonotype was observed many times. CDR3 DNA sequence: TGTGCTAGTGGTTTGGGCCTGGGCACTGAAGCTTTCTTT. It translates to CASGLGLGTEAFF. V gene TRBV12-5 combines with J gene TRBJ1-1; no reliable D call. Trimming shortened V by 1 base and J by 4 bases, and 7 bases separated the two germline ends. CDR1 and CDR2 from the germline V gene are LGHNT and FRNRAP. The CDR3 contains 13 residues.

In its sample, this clonotype was seen many times. This chain links TRBV6-5 with TRBJ2-7; 8 bases map to TRBD2. With 2 bases clipped from V and 2 bases from J, the junction kept 11 bases outside the gene matches. Germline values: CDR1 MNHEY, CDR2 SVGAGI. The CDR3 length is 17 residues. The CDR3 bases are TGTGCCAGCAGTTACAGGCTTAGTACTAGCGGAACCTACGAGCAGTACTTC. As protein: CASSYRLSTSGTYEQYF.

This clonotype has a count of ten or more. The DNA for the CDR3 is TGCGCCAGCAGCGGGGGGACAGGGCACACAGATACGCAGTATTTT. It specifies CASSGGTGHTDTQYF. The V gene is TRBV5-1, the J gene TRBJ2-3, with 9 positions matching TRBD1. The germline CDR1 and CDR2 sequences are SGHRS and YFSETQ. The CDR3 has 15 amino acids. V lost 4 bases to trimming and J lost 2 bases; unmatched junction nucleotides: 5.

This chain links TRBV11-2 with TRBJ2-7, with D perhaps TRBD1 (5 bases). V was trimmed by 0 bases and J by 7 bases, leaving 19 bases between them. The CDR3 extends over 16 amino acids. Per the germline V gene, CDR1 is SGHAT and CDR2 is FQNNGV. The DNA of the CDR3 is TGTGCCAGCAGCTTAGATCTAGGGGCGAGCACCGGGGAGCAGTACTTC. Translating it yields CASSLDLGASTGEQYF.

The rearrangement joins TRBV12-3 or TRBV12-4 to TRBJ1-2; a possible D gene is TRBD1 (5 bases). The CDR3 has 15 amino acids. V was cut by 5 bases and J by 2 bases, with 15 bases left in between. CDR3 protein: CASSPEPGLNYGYTF. CDR3 DNA: TGTGCCAGCAGTCCGGAACCGGGACTCAACTATGGCTACACCTTC.

This clonotype was found a few times. The V and J genes are TRBV7-3 and TRBJ2-7, with 7 bases identical to TRBD1. CDR3 length equals 12 residues. The J segment lost 5 bases and the V segment lost 6 bases, leaving 4 bases of the junction unmatched. CDR1 and CDR2 from the germline V gene are SGHTA and FQGTGA. This CDR3 is CASSVGTDEQYF. The CDR3 DNA reads as TGTGCCAGCAGTGTAGGGACAGACGAGCAGTACTTC.

The rearrangement uses TRBV5-6 and TRBJ1-5; TRBD1 matches 9 bases. The CDR3 loop spans 16 amino acids. Unmatched junction bases numbered 7, after V lost 0 bases and J lost 6 bases. Germline V CDR1 and CDR2: SGHDT, YYEEEE. CDR3 nucleotide sequence: TGTGCCAGCAGCTTGGTGGGGACAGGGTATGGTCAGCCCCAGCATTTT. Protein sequence: CASSLVGTGYGQPQHF.

This chain uses TRBV12-3 or TRBV12-4 with TRBJ2-7; perhaps TRBD1 as D (6 bases). This CDR3 region has 12 residues. The V end was cut by 9 bases, the J end by 5 bases, with 14 bases between. The CDR3 DNA is TGTGCCAGTATCACAGGGAGCCACGAGCAGTACTTC. Translated, it gives CASITGSHEQYF.

This rearrangement joins TRBV10-3 to TRBJ2-1; unclear D gene. Germline assignment: CDR1 ENHRY and CDR2 SYGVKD. The V gene lost 6 bases and the J gene lost 6 bases, with 12 bases spanning the gap. The CDR3 has 13 residues. The CDR3 sequence is CAIRAGPGNEQFF. In nucleotides, the CDR3 is TGTGCCATCAGGGCCGGACCCGGCAATGAGCAGTTCTTC.

This clonotype has a count of ten or more. V gene TRBV12-3 or TRBV12-4 combines with J gene TRBJ2-7; TRBD1 matches 8 bases. This CDR3 comprises 14 residues. J was trimmed by 4 bases and V by 4 bases; bases with no gene match: 6. CDR3 in DNA: TGTGCCAGCAGTTGGACAGGGCTGGGGTACGAGCAGTACTTC. Translating it yields CASSWTGLGYEQYF.

The CDR3 DNA reads TGTGCCACTTCTGGAAACACCATATATTTT. Protein: CATSGNTIYF. V usage is TRBV24-1 and J usage is TRBJ1-3; D remains unclear. Per the germline V gene, CDR1 is KGHDR and CDR2 is SFDVKD. The CDR3 runs to 10 residues. Trimming stripped 10 bases from V and 1 base from J, with 1 base between.

This clonotype was found a few times. The V call is TRBV29-1, the J call TRBJ2-1, with D perhaps TRBD2 (5 bases). The length of the CDR3 is 11 residues. V was cut by 6 bases and J by 6 bases, with 9 bases left in between. Germline CDR1 SQVTM, CDR2 ANQGSEA. For the CDR3, the DNA is TGCAGCGTAGAGGGCTTCAATGAGCAGTTCTTC. Amino acids: CSVEGFNEQFF.

On this clonotype: The missing conserved phenylalanine or tryptophan at the end of this CDR3 makes a read error likely. The rearrangement links TRBV5-5 to TRBJ1-2, with D perhaps matching TRBD1 (5 bases). The CDR3 is made up of 14 amino acids. CDR1 SGHKS and CDR2 YYEKEE come from the germline V gene (reference sequence). Here the CDR3 DNA reads TGCGCCAGCAGCCCGGCCGGGGCAGGGTATGGCTACACCTCC. This encodes CASSPAGAGYGYTS.

CDR3 region: CASSPTNSGNTIYF. CDR3 nucleotides: TGTGCCAGCAGTCCGACGAACTCTGGAAACACCATATATTTT. The chain links TRBV28 to TRBJ1-3; D is unclear. The CDR3 runs to 14 residues. Germline V gene sequence: CDR1 MDHEN, CDR2 SYDVKM. V gave up 5 bases and J gave up 0 bases, with 8 bases separating them. Based on the CDR3 plus reference TRBV28 and TRBJ1-3, the full variable domain is DVKVTQSSRYLVKRTGEKVFLECVQDMDHENMFWYRQDPGLGLRLIYFSYDVKMKEKGDIPEGYSVSREKKERFSLILESASTNQTSMYLCASSPTNSGNTIYFGEGSWLTVV.

The rearrangement links TRBV7-9 to TRBJ2-3; 9 bases are shared with TRBD2. V gave up 2 bases and J gave up 1 base; unmatched junction bases: 4. CDR1 and CDR2 (germline): SEHNR, FQNEAQ (reference sequence). The CDR3 runs to 16 residues. CDR3 in DNA: TGTGCCAGCAGCTTACCAGCGGGAGGAGGCACAGATACGCAGTATTTT. Its translation: CASSLPAGGGTDTQYF.

Regarding this clonotype: A read error may produce the germline difference seen at one junction end. V is TRBV29-1 and J is TRBJ2-6; no clear D. This CDR3 is built from 13 residues. Germline loops: CDR1 SQVTM, CDR2 ANQGSEA. CDR3: CSLDTSGANVLTF. The CDR3 DNA is TGCAGCCTTGACACGTCTGGGGCCAACGTCCTGACTTTC. Filled out from reference TRBV29-1 and TRBJ2-6, the complete variable domain reads SAVISQKPSRDICQRGTSLTIQCQVDSQVTMMFWYRQQPGQSLTLIATANQGSEATYESGFVIDKFPISRPNLTFSTLTVSNMSPEDSSIYLCSLDTSGANVLTFGAGSRLTVL.

There are many counts of this clonotype. V and J are TRBV29-1 and TRBJ2-2; no reliable D call. V was cut by 6 bases and J by 2 bases, with 7 bases left in between. The germline gives CDR1 SQVTM, CDR2 ANQGSEA. The CDR3 is 12 amino acids. The CDR3 spells CSVGPNTGELFF. CDR3 DNA sequence: TGCAGCGTCGGGCCCAACACCGGGGAGCTGTTTTTT.

This clonotype appeared many times. The rearrangement joins TRBV2 to TRBJ2-7; D possibly matches TRBD1 or TRBD2 (5 bases each). The V end was cut by 4 bases, the J end by 0 bases, with 16 bases between. The CDR3 has 16 residues. Germline CDR1 is SNHLY and CDR2 is FYNNEI. CDR3 nucleotides: TGTGCCAGCAGTGGGGACCGGTTCCCTATCTCCTACGAGCAGTACTTC. It translates to CASSGDRFPISYEQYF.

The sample holds many counts of this clonotype. The chain has TRBV6-5 and TRBJ2-2; TRBD2 might be the D (5 bases). Trimming pared 0 bases from V and 5 bases from J, leaving 7 bases between. The CDR3 sequence is 14 residues long. CDR1 MNHEY and CDR2 SVGAGI come from the germline V gene. Here the CDR3 reads CASSYSRGTGELFF. CDR3 nucleotides: TGTGCCAGCAGTTACTCGCGCGGGACCGGGGAGCTGTTTTTT.

The CDR3, as DNA: TGCGCCAGCAGCGAGAGGACTAGCCCCTACGAGCAGTACTTC. This codes for CASSERTSPYEQYF. The rearrangement links TRBV4-1 to TRBJ2-7; 8 bases fit TRBD2. Germline-derived CDR1 and CDR2 are MGHRA and YSYEKL. This CDR3 has 14 residues. Trimming took 5 bases from V and 2 from J; bases not matched to a gene: 5.

The V call is TRBV20-1, the J call TRBJ1-4; 8 nucleotides align to TRBD1. Germline CDR1 is DFQATT and CDR2 is SNEGSKA (reference sequence). Losses at the gene ends were 0 bases for V and 7 bases for J; bases not matched to a gene: 10. This CDR3 is built from 16 residues. The CDR3, as DNA: TGCAGTGCTAGAGAGGCAGGGGGCTGGGATGGTGAAAAACTGTTTTTT. This gives the protein CSAREAGGWDGEKLFF.

This rearrangement joins TRBV5-1 to TRBJ2-7; 11 positions agree with TRBD2. The tail of the sequence fits TRBJ2-1 better, so the J call may be wrong. Germline values: CDR1 SGHRS, CDR2 YFSETQ. This CDR3 region has 17 residues. CDR3: CASSWRHGTSGYNEQFF. The CDR3 DNA reads TGCGCCAGCAGCTGGCGACACGGGACTAGCGGCTACAATGAGCAGTTCTTC.

Concerning this clonotype itself: This may come from a read error, since a much larger clone is one base off. The chain recombines TRBV6-5 with TRBJ1-5; a weak D match, TRBD1 (5 bases). Trimming stripped 2 bases from V and 15 bases from J, with 20 bases between. Germline V lookup: CDR1 MNHEY, CDR2 SVGAGI. The CDR3 extends over 14 amino acids. The CDR3 DNA reads as TGTGCCAGCAGTTACCAAGGGAGGGGCCCCGTCCGGCATTTT. Translating it yields CASSYQGRGPVRHF.

This clonotype was recorded at least ten times. The genes are TRBV20-1 and TRBJ1-6; D ambiguous. V lost 3 bases and J lost 3, with 15 bases in between. The CDR3 has 16 residues. Germline assignment: CDR1 DFQATT and CDR2 SNEGSKA (reference sequence). For the CDR3, the DNA is TGCAGTGCTAGGAGCGCGGCAGCTCACTATAATTCACCCCTCCACTTT. This gives the protein CSARSAAAHYNSPLHF.

This clonotype was seen ten or more times. The V call is TRBV10-3, the J call TRBJ1-6; 7 nucleotides match TRBD1. V was pared by 6 bases and J by 9 bases, with 8 bases of the junction left unmatched. The length of the CDR3 is 14 residues. In germline, CDR1 is ENHRY, CDR2 SYGVKD. CDR3 region: CAIRDREGSSPLHF. The DNA of the CDR3 is TGTGCCATCAGAGACAGGGAAGGGAGTTCACCCCTCCACTTT.

The sample holds a few counts of this clonotype. The chain employs TRBV5-1 and TRBJ2-5; 9 positions match TRBD2. Germline loops: CDR1 SGHRS, CDR2 YFSETQ. This CDR3 contains 15 residues. V lost 5 bases to trimming and J lost 0 bases; unmatched junction nucleotides: 5. CDR3 sequence (DNA): TGCGCCAGCAGGAGCGGGAGGCCAAACCAAGAGACCCAGTACTTC. Residues: CASRSGRPNQETQYF. Drawing the rest from reference TRBV5-1 and TRBJ2-5, the complete variable domain is KAGVTQTPRYLIKTRGQQVTLSCSPISGHRSVSWYQQTPGQGLQFLFEYFSETQRNKGNFPGRFSGRQFSNSRSEMNVSTLELGDSALYLCASRSGRPNQETQYFGPGTRLLVL.

This clonotype has ten or more counts. The chain couples TRBV7-9 to TRBJ1-1; no clear D gene. Trimming cost V 2 bases and J 7 bases, with 8 bases left between them. The CDR3 covers 12 residues. The germline V gene has CDR1 SEHNR and CDR2 FQNEAQ (reference sequence). The CDR3 nucleotides are TGTGCCAGCAGCTTAATGGGCAGTGAAGCTTTCTTT. This gives the protein CASSLMGSEAFF.